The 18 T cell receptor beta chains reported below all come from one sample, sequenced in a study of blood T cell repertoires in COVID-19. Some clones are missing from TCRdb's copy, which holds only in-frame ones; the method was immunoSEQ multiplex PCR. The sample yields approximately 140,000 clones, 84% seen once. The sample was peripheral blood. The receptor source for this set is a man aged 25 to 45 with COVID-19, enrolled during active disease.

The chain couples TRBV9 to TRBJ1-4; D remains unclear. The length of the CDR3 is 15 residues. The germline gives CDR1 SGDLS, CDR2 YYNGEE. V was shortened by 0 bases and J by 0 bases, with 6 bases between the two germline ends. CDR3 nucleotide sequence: TGTGCCAGCAGCGTAGGAGTTGCAACTAATGAAAAACTGTTTTTT. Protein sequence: CASSVGVATNEKLFF. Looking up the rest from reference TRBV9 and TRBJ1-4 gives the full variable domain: DSGVTQTPKHLITATGQRVTLRCSPRSGDLSVYWYQQSLDQGLQFLIQYYNGEERAKGNILERFSAQQFPDLHSELNLSSLELGDSALYFCASSVGVATNEKLFFGSGTQLSVL.

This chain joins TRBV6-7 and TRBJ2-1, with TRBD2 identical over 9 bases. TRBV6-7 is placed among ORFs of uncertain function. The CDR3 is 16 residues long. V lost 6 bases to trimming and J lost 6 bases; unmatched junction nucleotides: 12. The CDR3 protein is CASSHLPSGRTNEQFF. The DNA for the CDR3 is TGTGCCAGCAGCCACCTGCCCAGCGGGAGGACCAATGAGCAGTTCTTC.

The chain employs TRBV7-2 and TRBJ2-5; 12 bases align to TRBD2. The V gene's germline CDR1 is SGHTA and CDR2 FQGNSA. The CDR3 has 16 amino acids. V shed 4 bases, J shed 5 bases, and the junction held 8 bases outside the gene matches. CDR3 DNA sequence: TGTGCCAGCAGCTCTTCCGGGACTAGCGGGTGGGAGACCCAGTACTTC. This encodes CASSSSGTSGWETQYF. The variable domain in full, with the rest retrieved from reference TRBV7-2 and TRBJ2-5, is GAGVSQSPSNKVTEKGKDVELRCDPISGHTALYWYRQSLGQGLEFLIYFQGNSAPDKSGLPSDRFSAERTGGSVSTLTIQRTQQEDSAVYLCASSSSGTSGWETQYFGPGTRLLVL.

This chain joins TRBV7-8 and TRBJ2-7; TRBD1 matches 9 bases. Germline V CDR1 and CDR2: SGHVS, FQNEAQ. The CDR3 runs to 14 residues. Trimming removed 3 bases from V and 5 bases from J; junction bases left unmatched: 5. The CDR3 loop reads CASSFHRGRNEQYF. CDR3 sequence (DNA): TGTGCCAGCAGCTTCCACAGGGGGCGCAACGAGCAGTACTTC.

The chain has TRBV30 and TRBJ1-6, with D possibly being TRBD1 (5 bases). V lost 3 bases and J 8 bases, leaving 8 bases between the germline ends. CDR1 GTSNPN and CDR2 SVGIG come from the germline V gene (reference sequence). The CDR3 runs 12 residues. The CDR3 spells CAWRIGDSPLHF. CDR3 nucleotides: TGTGCCTGGAGAATAGGGGATTCACCCCTCCACTTT.

CDR3 sequence: CASSTGVRAETQYF. Written as DNA, the CDR3 is TGTGCCAGCAGCACGGGTGTGAGGGCGGAGACCCAGTACTTC. The rearrangement links TRBV7-2 to TRBJ2-5; a possible D gene is TRBD2 (5 bases). The CDR3 consists of 14 residues. The V end was cut by 5 bases, the J end by 5 bases, with 15 bases between. Germline V lookup: CDR1 SGHTA, CDR2 FQGNSA.

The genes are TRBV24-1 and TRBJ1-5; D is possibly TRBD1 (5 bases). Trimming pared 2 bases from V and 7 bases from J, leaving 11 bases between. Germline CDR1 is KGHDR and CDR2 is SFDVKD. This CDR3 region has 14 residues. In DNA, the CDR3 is TGTGCCACCAGTGATTCGGAGGGACGGCAGCCCCAGCATTTT. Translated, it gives CATSDSEGRQPQHF.

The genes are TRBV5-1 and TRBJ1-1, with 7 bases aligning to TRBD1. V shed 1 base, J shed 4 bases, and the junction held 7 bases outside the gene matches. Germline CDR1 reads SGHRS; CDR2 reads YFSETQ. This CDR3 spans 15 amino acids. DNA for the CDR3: TGCGCCAGCAGCTTGTTGGGGACAGAAGGCACTGAAGCTTTCTTT. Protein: CASSLLGTEGTEAFF. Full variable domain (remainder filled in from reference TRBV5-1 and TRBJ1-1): KAGVTQTPRYLIKTRGQQVTLSCSPISGHRSVSWYQQTPGQGLQFLFEYFSETQRNKGNFPGRFSGRQFSNSRSEMNVSTLELGDSALYLCASSLLGTEGTEAFFGQGTRLTVV.

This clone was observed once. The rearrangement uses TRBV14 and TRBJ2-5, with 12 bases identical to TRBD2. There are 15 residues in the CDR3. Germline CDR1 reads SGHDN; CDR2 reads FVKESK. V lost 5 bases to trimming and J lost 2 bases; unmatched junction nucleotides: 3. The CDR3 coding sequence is TGTGCCAGCAGCAAAGGACTAGCGGGACAAGAGACCCAGTACTTC. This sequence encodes CASSKGLAGQETQYF.

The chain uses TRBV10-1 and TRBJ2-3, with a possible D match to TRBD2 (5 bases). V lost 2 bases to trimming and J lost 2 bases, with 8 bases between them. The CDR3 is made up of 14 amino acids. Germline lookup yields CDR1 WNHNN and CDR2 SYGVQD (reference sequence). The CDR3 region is CASSEGLSTDTQYF. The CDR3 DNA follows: TGCGCCAGCAGTGAGGGACTTTCCACAGATACGCAGTATTTT.

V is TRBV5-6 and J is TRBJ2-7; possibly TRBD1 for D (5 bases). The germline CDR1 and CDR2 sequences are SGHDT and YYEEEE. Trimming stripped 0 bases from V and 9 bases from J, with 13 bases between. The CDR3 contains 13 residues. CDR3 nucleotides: TGTGCCAGCAGCTTGGGGCAGGGCCTCTGGCAGTACTTC. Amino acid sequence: CASSLGQGLWQYF. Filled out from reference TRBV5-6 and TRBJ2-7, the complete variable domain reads DAGVTQSPTHLIKTRGQQVTLRCSPKSGHDTVSWYQQALGQGPQFIFQYYEEEERQRGNFPDRFSGHQFPNYSSELNVNALLLGDSALYLCASSLGQGLWQYFGPGTRLTVT.

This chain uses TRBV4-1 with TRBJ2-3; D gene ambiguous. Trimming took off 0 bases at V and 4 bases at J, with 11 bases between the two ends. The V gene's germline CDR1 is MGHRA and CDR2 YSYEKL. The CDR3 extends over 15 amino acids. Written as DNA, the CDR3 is TGCGCCAGCAGCCAAGATACAAGGAGTGCAGATACGCAGTATTTT. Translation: CASSQDTRSADTQYF.

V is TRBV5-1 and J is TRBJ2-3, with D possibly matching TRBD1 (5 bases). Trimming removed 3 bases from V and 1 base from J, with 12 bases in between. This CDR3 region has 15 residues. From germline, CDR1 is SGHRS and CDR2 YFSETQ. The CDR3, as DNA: TGCGCCAGCAGCTCGGACACCGGAGGCACAGATACGCAGTATTTT. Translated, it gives CASSSDTGGTDTQYF. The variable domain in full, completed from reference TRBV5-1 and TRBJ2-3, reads KAGVTQTPRYLIKTRGQQVTLSCSPISGHRSVSWYQQTPGQGLQFLFEYFSETQRNKGNFPGRFSGRQFSNSRSEMNVSTLELGDSALYLCASSSDTGGTDTQYFGPGTRLTVL.

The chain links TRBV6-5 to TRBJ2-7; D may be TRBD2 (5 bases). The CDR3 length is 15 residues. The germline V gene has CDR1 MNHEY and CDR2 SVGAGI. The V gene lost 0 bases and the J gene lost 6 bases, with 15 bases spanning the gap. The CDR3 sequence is CASSYSPQGGGEQYF. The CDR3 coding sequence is TGTGCCAGCAGTTACTCGCCCCAAGGAGGTGGCGAGCAGTACTTC.

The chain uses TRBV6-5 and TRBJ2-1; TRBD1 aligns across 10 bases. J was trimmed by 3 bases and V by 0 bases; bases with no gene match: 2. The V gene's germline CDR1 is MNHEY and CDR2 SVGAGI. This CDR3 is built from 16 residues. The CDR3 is CASSYSRTGGYNEQFF. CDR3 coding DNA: TGTGCCAGCAGTTACTCGAGGACAGGGGGCTACAATGAGCAGTTCTTC.

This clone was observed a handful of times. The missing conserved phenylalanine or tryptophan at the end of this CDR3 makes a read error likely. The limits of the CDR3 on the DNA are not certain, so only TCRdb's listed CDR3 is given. The CDR3 spells CASKSVTGLI. J is TRBJ2-7 and V is TRBV21-1; the table calls TRBD1, which could not be checked here. TRBV21-1 is annotated as a pseudogene. The CDR3 is 10 residues long, counting both termini.

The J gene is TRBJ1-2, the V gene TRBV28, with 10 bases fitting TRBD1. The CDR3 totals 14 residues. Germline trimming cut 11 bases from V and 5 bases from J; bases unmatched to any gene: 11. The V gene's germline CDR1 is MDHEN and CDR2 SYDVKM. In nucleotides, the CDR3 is TGTGCCGGCAAAGGACAGGGGGAAGATTATGGCTACACCTTC. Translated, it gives CAGKGQGEDYGYTF.

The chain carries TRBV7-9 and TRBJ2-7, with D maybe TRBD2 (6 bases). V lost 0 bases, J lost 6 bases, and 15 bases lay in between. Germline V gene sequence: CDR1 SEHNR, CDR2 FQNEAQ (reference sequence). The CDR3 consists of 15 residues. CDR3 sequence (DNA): TGTGCCAGCAGCTTAGCGGGTTCTAGCGCAGGCGAGCAGTACTTC. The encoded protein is CASSLAGSSAGEQYF.